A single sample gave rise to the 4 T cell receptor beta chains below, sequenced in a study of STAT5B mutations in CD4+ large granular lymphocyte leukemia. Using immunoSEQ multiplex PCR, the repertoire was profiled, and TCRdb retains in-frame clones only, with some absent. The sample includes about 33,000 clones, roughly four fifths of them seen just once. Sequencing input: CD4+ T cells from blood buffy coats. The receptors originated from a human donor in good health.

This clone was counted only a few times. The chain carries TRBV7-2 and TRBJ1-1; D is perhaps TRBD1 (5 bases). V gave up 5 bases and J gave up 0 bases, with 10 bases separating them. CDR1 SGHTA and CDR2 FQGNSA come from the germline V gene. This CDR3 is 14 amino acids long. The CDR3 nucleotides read TGTGCCAGCAGCCTGACAGCTATGAACACTGAAGCTTTCTTT. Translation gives CASSLTAMNTEAFF.

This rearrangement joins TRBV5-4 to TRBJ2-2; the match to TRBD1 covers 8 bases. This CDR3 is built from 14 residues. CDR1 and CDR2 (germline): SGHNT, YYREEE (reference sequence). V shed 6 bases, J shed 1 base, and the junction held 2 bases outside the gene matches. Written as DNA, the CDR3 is TGTGCCAGCACCGACAGGGGGAACACCGGGGAGCTGTTTTTT. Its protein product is CASTDRGNTGELFF.

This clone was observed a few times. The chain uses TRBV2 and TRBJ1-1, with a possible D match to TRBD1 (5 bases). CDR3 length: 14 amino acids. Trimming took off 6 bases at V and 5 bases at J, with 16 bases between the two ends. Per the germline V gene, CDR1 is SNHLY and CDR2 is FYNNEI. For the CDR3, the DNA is TGTGCCAGCAGCGATCTCAGGGTGAGGACTGAAGCTTTCTTT. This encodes CASSDLRVRTEAFF. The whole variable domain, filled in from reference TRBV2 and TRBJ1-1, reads EPEVTQTPSHQVTQMGQEVILRCVPISNHLYFYWYRQILGQKVEFLVSFYNNEISEKSEIFDDQFSVERPDGSNFTLKIRSTKLEDSAMYFCASSDLRVRTEAFFGQGTRLTVV.

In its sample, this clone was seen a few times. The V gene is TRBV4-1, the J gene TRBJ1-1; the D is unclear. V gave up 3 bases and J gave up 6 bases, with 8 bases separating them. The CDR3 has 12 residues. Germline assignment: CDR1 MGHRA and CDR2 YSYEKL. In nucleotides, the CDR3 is TGCGCCAGCAGCCACCCGTACGCTGAAGCTTTCTTT. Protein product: CASSHPYAEAFF.